The 21 T cell receptor beta chains listed next were all sequenced from one sample in a study of blood T cell repertoires in COVID-19 (dated by TCRdb to the early 2020s). The library came from the immunoSEQ multiplex PCR assay. TCRdb stores this immuneACCESS table with in-frame sequences only. Part of the clones is absent; in the studies checked, under half of the shortfall reflects unresolved V genes, and no reason is known for the rest. The sample records 130,000 to 150,000 clones, 87% of which are singletons. The ten largest clones represent roughly 4% of the sample. The sequenced material came from peripheral blood. These receptors all stem from a woman between 35 and 50 years old with acute or convalescent COVID-19.

This rearrangement joins TRBV6-5 to TRBJ2-1; D possibly corresponds to TRBD1 (5 bases). Trimming pared 0 bases from V and 10 bases from J, leaving 16 bases between. This CDR3 is built from 15 residues. Germline V gene sequence: CDR1 MNHEY, CDR2 SVGAGI. The CDR3 coding sequence is TGTGCCAGCAGTTACTCCGCGTCTAGGCCAGGGGAGCAGTTCTTC. Amino acid sequence: CASSYSASRPGEQFF.

This rearrangement joins TRBV6-6 to TRBJ1-1, with TRBD1 as a possible D gene (5 bases). The V and J ends lost 7 bases and 8 bases respectively, with 14 bases between them. This CDR3 has 12 amino acids. Germline CDR1 reads MNHNY; CDR2 reads SVGAGI (reference sequence). The CDR3 bases are TGTGCCAGCAATAGCTTTGGGGGGGAAGCTTTCTTT. Protein: CASNSFGGEAFF.

J is TRBJ2-6 and V is TRBV10-3; TRBD1 is a possible D gene (6 bases). V shed 5 bases and J shed 0 bases, with 14 bases lying between them. The germline V gene encodes CDR1 ENHRY and CDR2 SYGVKD. CDR3 length: 17 residues. CDR3 region: CAISSGTQGSGANVLTF. CDR3 nucleotide sequence: TGTGCCATCAGTTCCGGGACACAGGGCTCTGGGGCCAACGTCCTGACTTTC.

The V call is TRBV5-4, the J call TRBJ2-3; weak D call: TRBD2 (6 bases). The CDR3 has 15 residues. Trimming removed 3 bases at V and 1 base at J, with 12 bases between. Germline values: CDR1 SGHNT, CDR2 YYREEE (reference sequence). The CDR3 DNA sequence: TGTGCCAGCAGCTCCAGCGGGTGGGGCACAGATACGCAGTATTTT. Translating it yields CASSSSGWGTDTQYF. The entire variable domain, with the rest obtained from reference TRBV5-4 and TRBJ2-3, is as follows: ETGVTQSPTHLIKTRGQQVTLRCSSQSGHNTVSWYQQALGQGPQFIFQYYREEENGRGNFPPRFSGLQFPNYSSELNVNALELDDSALYLCASSSSGWGTDTQYFGPGTRLTVL.

The genes are TRBV14 and TRBJ1-1; the match to TRBD1 covers 8 bases. Germline V gene sequence: CDR1 SGHDN, CDR2 FVKESK. The trim removed 4 bases at V and 1 base at J, leaving 2 bases unmatched. The length of the CDR3 is 14 residues. CDR3 DNA sequence: TGTGCCAGCAGCCTAGGGACAGGGAACACTGAAGCTTTCTTT. The encoded protein is CASSLGTGNTEAFF. Full variable domain (rest looked up from reference TRBV14 and TRBJ1-1): EAGVTQFPSHSVIEKGQTVTLRCDPISGHDNLYWYRRVMGKEIKFLLHFVKESKQDESGMPNNRFLAERTGGTYSTLKVQPAELEDSGVYFCASSLGTGNTEAFFGQGTRLTVV.

This chain links TRBV7-6 with TRBJ2-2; 8 bases agree with TRBD2. CDR3 length equals 17 residues. Germline CDR1 is SGHVS and CDR2 is FNYEAQ. V lost 1 base to trimming and J lost 5 bases; unmatched junction nucleotides: 9. This CDR3 reads CASSLVGGAKGTGELFF. For the CDR3, the DNA is TGTGCCAGCAGCTTAGTCGGGGGGGCCAAAGGAACCGGGGAGCTGTTTTTT.

A few counts support this clone. V gene TRBV19 combines with J gene TRBJ2-3; 9 bases are a match to TRBD2. Germline values: CDR1 LNHDA, CDR2 SQIVND (reference sequence). This CDR3 is built from 15 residues. V lost 5 bases, J lost 2 bases, and 5 bases stayed unmatched. The CDR3 is CASSWSGGFTDTQYF. The CDR3 coding sequence is TGTGCCAGTAGTTGGAGCGGGGGGTTCACAGATACGCAGTATTTT.

The chain recombines TRBV6-5 with TRBJ2-2; D gene uncertain. Per germline, CDR1 MNHEY and CDR2 SVGAGI. The V end was cut by 7 bases, the J end by 3 bases, with 12 bases between. The CDR3 contains 14 residues. CDR3 protein: CASTFISDTGELFF. CDR3 DNA sequence: TGTGCCAGCACCTTTATTTCGGACACCGGGGAGCTGTTTTTT.

The rearrangement links TRBV5-1 to TRBJ2-7; tentatively, D is TRBD2 (6 bases). The CDR3 covers 15 residues. V was clipped by 1 base and J by 0 bases, with 11 bases between them. CDR1 and CDR2 from the germline V gene are SGHRS and YFSETQ. The CDR3 DNA reads TGCGCCAGCAGCTTGAGTGCGGGGTACTCCTACGAGCAGTACTTC. Protein: CASSLSAGYSYEQYF.

The chain carries TRBV6-2 or TRBV6-3 and TRBJ2-1; 7 nucleotides line up with TRBD2. The CDR3 extends over 17 amino acids. The trim removed 6 bases at V and 6 bases at J, leaving 17 bases unmatched. Germline CDR1 MNHEY, CDR2 SVGEGT. The CDR3 spells CASSPTFPTGGGNEQFF. CDR3 nucleotide sequence: TGTGCCAGCAGCCCGACGTTTCCGACTGGCGGGGGCAATGAGCAGTTCTTC.

The chain couples TRBV9 to TRBJ2-1, with D tentatively TRBD2 (6 bases). The V end was cut by 0 bases, the J end by 6 bases, with 10 bases between. Germline values: CDR1 SGDLS, CDR2 YYNGEE. The CDR3 spans 14 residues. CDR3 in DNA: TGTGCCAGCAGCGTAGTAGGAGGGACCAATGAGCAGTTCTTC. This gives the protein CASSVVGGTNEQFF.

The chain is built from TRBV9 and TRBJ1-5; TRBD1 matches 7 bases. Trimming at V came to 0 bases and at J to 2 bases, leaving 5 bases not matched to a gene. CDR1 is SGDLS and CDR2 is YYNGEE in the germline V gene. The CDR3 loop spans 16 amino acids. CDR3 bases: TGTGCCAGCAGCGTAGGGGGGACAGCTGGCAATCAGCCCCAGCATTTT. It encodes CASSVGGTAGNQPQHF.

V gene TRBV5-1 combines with J gene TRBJ2-5; 7 nucleotides agree with TRBD2. The CDR3 is made up of 15 amino acids. V lost 0 bases and J lost 5; bases outside the gene matches: 7. Looked up from germline, CDR1 is SGHRS and CDR2 is YFSETQ. CDR3 in DNA: TGCGCCAGCAGCTTGGCGGGAGGCCGAGGGGAGACCCAGTACTTC. Translated, it gives CASSLAGGRGETQYF.

The chain has TRBV10-3 and TRBJ2-2; TRBD2 matches at 9 bases. CDR1 ENHRY and CDR2 SYGVKD come from the germline V gene. The V gene end was trimmed by 4 bases and the J gene end by 7 bases; junction bases not matched to a gene: 7. The CDR3 consists of 15 residues. The CDR3 DNA reads TGTGCCATCAGTGTAGCGGGGGCGTCGGGCGGGGAGCTGTTTTTT. Translating gives CAISVAGASGGELFF.

The V and J genes are TRBV7-2 and TRBJ2-7, with a tentative D call TRBD2 (7 bases). CDR3 size: 15 residues. V dropped 2 bases and J dropped 7 bases, with 18 bases sitting between them. Germline V gene sequence: CDR1 SGHTA, CDR2 FQGNSA. The CDR3 loop is CASSLTGGSLWEQYF. In DNA form, the CDR3 reads TGTGCCAGCAGCTTAACGGGGGGCTCCCTCTGGGAGCAGTACTTC.

This clone came up once. V and J are TRBV4-1 and TRBJ2-1; 10 bases line up with TRBD2. The CDR3 has 16 residues. Trimming removed 3 bases from V and 6 bases from J; junction bases left unmatched: 8. Germline lookup yields CDR1 MGHRA and CDR2 YSYEKL. Written as DNA, the CDR3 is TGCGCCAGCAGCCAGCCGTTCAGCGGGAGGGCCAATGAGCAGTTCTTC. This translates into CASSQPFSGRANEQFF.

The chain carries TRBV18 and TRBJ1-1; D is unclear. The CDR3 totals 15 residues. Trimming shortened V by 6 bases and J by 2 bases, and 16 bases separated the two germline ends. Germline V lookup: CDR1 KGHSH, CDR2 LQKENI. The CDR3 loop is CASSLLARSNTEAFF. CDR3 DNA sequence: TGTGCCAGCTCCCTTTTAGCAAGGTCAAACACTGAAGCTTTCTTT.

The J gene is TRBJ1-2, the V gene TRBV19; D is perhaps TRBD1 (6 bases). From germline, CDR1 is LNHDA and CDR2 SQIVND (reference sequence). The CDR3 runs to 13 residues. Trimming removed 3 bases at V and 4 bases at J, with 9 bases between. DNA of the CDR3: TGTGCCAGTAGTATTGTCAGGGGCTATGGCTACACCTTC. It codes for CASSIVRGYGYTF.

The chain employs TRBV7-2 and TRBJ2-4; perhaps TRBD2 as D (5 bases). There are 16 residues in the CDR3. Germline V gene data show CDR1 as SGHTA and CDR2 as FQGNSA. V shed 5 bases and J shed 6 bases, with 20 bases lying between them. DNA of the CDR3: TGTGCCAGCAGCCCAGTTAGCCGCTCCGGGGTAAACATTCAGTACTTC. This gives the protein CASSPVSRSGVNIQYF.

This chain uses TRBV15 with TRBJ2-5; the match to TRBD2 covers 9 bases. This CDR3 has 16 residues. Trimming took 5 bases from V and 1 from J; bases not matched to a gene: 8. In germline, CDR1 is LNHNV, CDR2 YYDKDF (reference sequence). The CDR3 is CATSRRGRGGQETQYF. Written as DNA, the CDR3 is TGTGCCACCAGCCGTCGAGGGCGGGGGGGCCAAGAGACCCAGTACTTC.

The J gene is TRBJ2-7, the V gene TRBV7-9; 7 nucleotides line up with TRBD1. Germline V gives CDR1 SEHNR, CDR2 FQNEAQ (reference sequence). This CDR3 is built from 13 residues. J was trimmed by 3 bases and V by 6 bases; bases with no gene match: 5. CDR3 nucleotide sequence: TGTGCCAGCAGTTTTGGACAGGTCTACGAGCAGTACTTC. Translated: CASSFGQVYEQYF.